A single sample is the source of the 18 T cell receptor beta chains below, sequenced in a study of blood T cells in healthy people across ages (dated by TCRdb to the mid-2010s). Library method: 5' RACE. The run used an Illumina HiSeq 2500. A second roughly 6 to 12 cycle PCR used a sample-barcoded 5' primer and a J-beta primer mix. Starting from the raw public reads, TCRdb applied fastp trimming at Q25, assembled clones with MiXCR and retained in-frame beta chains. Rows with a matching CDR3 protein are joined into one entry that keeps the most common DNA and genes. This sample is represented by 450,000 to 600,000 distinct CDR3 sequences; 25% to 35% of them were singletons. The ten largest account for 3% to 4.5% of the sample. Another study also made use of these data, one on T cells of mothers and their children.

Sequencing input: blood. Receptors originate from a boy aged 2-15 years in good health.

This chain joins TRBV9 and TRBJ1-4, with 8 bases identical to TRBD1. V lost 3 bases, J lost 0 bases, and 4 bases stayed unmatched. Germline assignment: CDR1 SGDLS and CDR2 YYNGEE. This CDR3 spans 16 amino acids. As DNA, the CDR3 is TGTGCCAGCAGCGCGGACAGGGATCCAACTAATGAAAAACTGTTTTTT. It encodes CASSADRDPTNEKLFF.

Concerning this clonotype itself: Relative to the germline gene, one junction end is altered; a read error may explain this. The V gene is TRBV7-2, the J gene TRBJ1-1, with D possibly TRBD1 on 5 matching bases. The CDR3 consists of 15 residues. Germline assignment: CDR1 SGHTA and CDR2 FQGNSA. The CDR3 loop reads CSSSLEVTVNTEAFF. As DNA, the CDR3 is TGTTCCAGCAGCTTAGAGGTGACAGTTAACACTGAAGCTTTCTTT.

This clonotype was seen once. The chain recombines TRBV2 with TRBJ2-7; 7 positions match TRBD2. The CDR3 spans 13 residues. The J segment lost 4 bases and the V segment lost 7 bases, leaving 7 bases of the junction unmatched. Germline V CDR1 and CDR2: SNHLY, FYNNEI. CDR3 nucleotide sequence: TGTGCCAGCAAGGACCTAGCGGCATACGAGCAGTACTTC. Its translation: CASKDLAAYEQYF. Full variable domain (rest looked up from reference TRBV2 and TRBJ2-7): EPEVTQTPSHQVTQMGQEVILRCVPISNHLYFYWYRQILGQKVEFLVSFYNNEISEKSEIFDDQFSVERPDGSNFTLKIRSTKLEDSAMYFCASKDLAAYEQYFGPGTRLTVT.

This clonotype was counted a few times. The V and J genes are TRBV7-9 and TRBJ2-5, with 8 bases that match TRBD2. The J call may be incorrect, as the DNA end agrees better with TRBJ2-1. The CDR3 contains 13 residues. Germline V CDR1 and CDR2: SEHNR, FQNEAQ (reference sequence). This chain's CDR3 is CASSSGTRNEQFF. The CDR3 nucleotides read TGTGCCAGCAGTTCCGGGACTAGAAATGAGCAGTTCTTC.

This clonotype was found a few times. The chain combines TRBV3-1 with TRBJ2-7; D not certain. Germline CDR1 and CDR2: LGHDT and YNNKEL (reference sequence). The CDR3 spans 15 residues. V shed 0 bases and J shed 6 bases, with 15 bases lying between them. CDR3 sequence: CASSQDTRSVGEQYF. CDR3 DNA sequence: TGTGCCAGCAGCCAAGATACACGAAGTGTGGGCGAGCAGTACTTC.

This clonotype has just a few counts. The rearrangement joins TRBV27 to TRBJ2-5; 14 positions match TRBD2. TRBJ2-1 matches the DNA end more closely, so the J call is doubtful. CDR3 size: 15 residues. CDR1 MNHEY and CDR2 SMNVEV come from the germline V gene (reference sequence). The DNA of the CDR3 is TGTGCCAGCAGGACTAGCGGGAGGGATAAGGATGAGCAGTTCTTC. The encoded protein is CASRTSGRDKDEQFF.

The chain carries TRBV6-6 and TRBJ2-7, with 13 bases identical to TRBD2. Unmatched junction bases numbered 7, after V lost 2 bases and J lost 6 bases. The CDR3 extends over 16 amino acids. Germline-derived CDR1 and CDR2 are MNHNY and SVGAGI (reference sequence). CDR3 sequence (DNA): TGTGCCAGCAGTTACACCACTAGCGGGAGGGCTGGCGAGCAGTACTTC. This gives the protein CASSYTTSGRAGEQYF.

The chain uses TRBV7-3 and TRBJ2-5; D call uncertain. CDR1 and CDR2 from the germline V gene are SGHTA and FQGTGA. The CDR3 has 14 amino acids. V was pared by 0 bases and J by 2 bases, with 7 bases between. The CDR3 here is CASSLTVDQETQYF. The CDR3 DNA reads as TGTGCCAGCAGCTTAACTGTGGATCAAGAGACCCAGTACTTC.

The J gene is TRBJ1-6, the V gene TRBV30; the D gene is possibly TRBD1 (5 bases). CDR1 and CDR2 from the germline V gene are GTSNPN and SVGIG (reference sequence). V gave up 0 bases and J gave up 6 bases, with 12 bases separating them. The CDR3 length is 15 residues. CDR3 nucleotide sequence: TGTGCCTGGAGTGTACCGGGACCCAGTAATTCACCCCTCCACTTT. It codes for CAWSVPGPSNSPLHF.

The rearrangement uses TRBV12-3 or TRBV12-4 and TRBJ2-3, with 10 bases lining up with TRBD2. Unmatched junction bases numbered 4, after V lost 3 bases and J lost 4 bases. The CDR3 has 15 amino acids. CDR3 region: CASSLWLAGADTQYF. For the CDR3, the DNA is TGTGCCAGCAGTTTGTGGCTAGCGGGAGCAGATACGCAGTATTTT.

This chain joins TRBV3-1 and TRBJ1-2; D uncertain. The V end was cut by 4 bases, the J end by 4 bases, with 10 bases between. The V gene's germline CDR1 is LGHDT and CDR2 YNNKEL (reference sequence). The CDR3 length is 13 residues. CDR3 protein: CASSREQAYGYTF. The CDR3 nucleotides read TGTGCCAGCAGCCGCGAGCAGGCCTATGGCTACACCTTC.

This clonotype was seen a single time. This is likely a read error, given that the CDR3 carries no conserved phenylalanine or tryptophan at its end. The DNA is left out, because the CDR3 cannot be placed on it with certainty; the CDR3 is given as TCRdb lists it. The CDR3: CASAHGGGRRL. The rearrangement uses TRBV12-5 and TRBJ2-5; TRBD1 is the table's D call, not checked against the DNA. The CDR3 is 11 amino acids long, termini counted. Per germline, CDR1 LGHNT and CDR2 FRNRAP.

This clonotype turned up a few times. V usage is TRBV2 and J usage is TRBJ1-1; D ambiguous. Between the trimmed V and J ends, which lost 0 bases and 7 bases, there was a span of 9 bases. The germline V gene encodes CDR1 SNHLY and CDR2 FYNNEI. The CDR3 spans 13 residues. DNA for the CDR3: TGTGCCAGCAGTGAAGCCCGGGTGGGTGAAGCTTTCTTT. It codes for CASSEARVGEAFF.

The chain couples TRBV4-3 to TRBJ2-5; D is uncertain. The CDR3 loop spans 17 amino acids. The V and J ends lost 0 bases and 5 bases respectively, with 19 bases between them. Germline V gives CDR1 LGHNA, CDR2 YSLEER. This chain's CDR3 is CASSQDLVGLGGETQYF. CDR3 bases: TGCGCCAGCAGCCAAGATCTGGTCGGCTTGGGTGGGGAGACCCAGTACTTC.

The gene calls are TRBV12-3 or TRBV12-4 and TRBJ1-4; TRBD1 aligns across 9 bases. The CDR3 has 17 residues. The V segment lost 6 bases and the J segment 0 bases; nucleotides outside the gene matches: 8. The CDR3 DNA reads as TGTGCCAGCAGGGGACAGGGCGGATCCGCAACTAATGAAAAACTGTTTTTT. It encodes CASRGQGGSATNEKLFF.

The genes are TRBV29-1 and TRBJ1-2; TRBD1 matches at 9 bases. With 4 bases clipped from V and 6 bases from J, the junction kept 3 bases outside the gene matches. In germline, CDR1 is SQVTM, CDR2 ANQGSEA. CDR3 length: 12 residues. This chain's CDR3 is CSVARTGDGYTF. The CDR3 DNA reads TGCAGCGTTGCGAGGACAGGGGATGGCTACACCTTC.

This clonotype was seen a few times. The V call is TRBV15, the J call TRBJ1-4, with 8 positions matching TRBD1. Germline CDR1 is LNHNV and CDR2 is YYDKDF (reference sequence). The CDR3 has 16 residues. Losses at the gene ends were 3 bases for V and 4 bases for J; bases not matched to a gene: 7. CDR3 residues: CATSSNQGADNEKLFF. The CDR3 DNA is TGTGCCACCAGCAGTAACCAGGGGGCGGATAATGAAAAACTGTTTTTT.

This clonotype was seen a handful of times. The chain joins TRBV3-1 to TRBJ2-7; D possibly matches TRBD1 or TRBD2 (5 bases each). CDR3 size: 14 residues. CDR1 is LGHDT, CDR2 YNNKEL, per germline (reference sequence). V was pared by 3 bases and J by 4 bases, with 13 bases between. The CDR3 DNA reads TGTGCCAGCAGCCAGGAGGTATGGGGGTACGAGCAGTACTTC. Amino acid sequence: CASSQEVWGYEQYF.